This T cell receptor (beta chain) originates from a study of naive and memory T cell subsets. Amplification of ligated cDNA took four PCR rounds with SP2 and nested alpha and beta constant primers. Alpha and beta constant region primers primed reverse transcription for blood and skin samples. TCRdb re-analysed the UMI-ligation and nested PCR reads in MiXCR, keeping a single row per CDR3 protein. The sample holds tens of thousands of distinct CDR3 sequences, under 8.5% seen once. Treatment here: skin biopsy from PPD injection site in Mantoux-positive individual. The library had UMIs added by 3' ligation of an oligonucleotide to TCR cDNA. Individuals with a positive Mantoux test gave biopsies from PPD-injected skin. Input was about 1 to 1,100 ng of DNase-treated total RNA without cell sorting. The V and J ends lost 1 base and 3 bases respectively, with 13 bases between them. Per germline, CDR1 MGHRA and CDR2 YSYEKL. The CDR3 extends over 15 amino acids.

There are many counts of this clonotype. This chain connects TRBV4-1 to TRBJ2-7; D gene ambiguous. The receptor was derived from an adult in good health. The starting material was skin, obtained from a tuberculin skin test site. CDR3 loop: CASSQGPAGYYEQYF. The CDR3 DNA reads TGCGCCAGCAGCCAAGGGCCCGCAGGTTACTACGAGCAGTACTTC.